This paragraph covers one TCR beta chain sequence. Its matching antigen is unknown. V was clipped by 6 bases and J by 1 base; unmatched bases: 2. This CDR3 is built from 14 residues. Germline CDR1 and CDR2: SGHNT and YENEEA. This sample is drawn from a study of cytomegalovirus exposure and HLA in healthy donors. Across the study: The 95 to 150 validation repertoires used a platform that matched the one used for the 600 to 700 first-cohort repertoires, as a later analysis reported.

General observations from the study: Rarity held for most TCR sequences, but there were some public TCRs that occurred in many donors. Reported results showed that the classifier diagnosed cytomegalovirus status with high specificity and sensitivity. One later analysis, an examination of the approximately 120 validation repertoires, found that first-cohort TCR clusters tended to co-occur in them.

The protocol was immunoSEQ multiplex PCR, while the TCRdb copy is restricted to in-frame clones and leaves out a portion. The data show 130,000 to 150,000 clones, with approximately 88% seen just once and 3.3% held by the top ten. The sequence derives from a woman aged 18-29 years in good health and CMV-seropositive. Sequenced: PBMCs. The chain employs TRBV11-3 and TRBJ1-3; 8 nucleotides align to TRBD1. CDR3 in DNA: TGTGCCAGCAGAAGACAGGGGTCTGGAAACACCATATATTTT. It translates to CASRRQGSGNTIYF.